This is a list of T cell receptor beta chains from one sample in a study of T cells in Graves' hyperthyroidism and ophthalmopathy. TCRdb re-derived calls from the multiplex PCR reads in MiXCR, one entry per CDR3 protein. The sample holds around 350,000 distinct CDR3 sequences; approximately 25% are singletons and the top ten take 73%. The material sequenced was blood. The receptors here all came from a man aged 45-60 years with Graves' hyperthyroidism. Each CDR3 is given with its conserved first and last residue. Each record gives: V gene, J gene, CDR3 protein.

V gene: TRBV28; J gene: TRBJ2-1; CDR3 protein: CASSRPFYAEQFF
V gene: TRBV6-1; J gene: TRBJ2-3; CDR3 protein: CASSWRPSAADTQYF
V gene: TRBV12-3/TRBV12-4; J gene: TRBJ2-4; CDR3 protein: CASSPKNIQCF
V gene: TRBV30; J gene: TRBJ2-5; CDR3 protein: CAGNSVGETQYF
V gene: TRBV5-4; J gene: TRBJ2-3; CDR3 protein: CASSLGRDPTGTDTQYF
V gene: TRBV5-1; J gene: TRBJ2-5; CDR3 protein: CASSLELAGNSETQYF
V gene: TRBV20-1; J gene: TRBJ2-7; CDR3 protein: CSARGLAGVPGEQYF
V gene: TRBV7-2; J gene: TRBJ2-1; CDR3 protein: CASSLRGLSYNEQFF
V gene: TRBV12-3/TRBV12-4; J gene: TRBJ2-1; CDR3 protein: CASKADYMNEQFF
V gene: TRBV7-2; J gene: TRBJ2-1; CDR3 protein: CASSLSGSMRQFF
V gene: TRBV20-1; J gene: TRBJ2-3; CDR3 protein: CSGHRGPSTDTQYF
V gene: TRBV11-1; J gene: TRBJ2-1; CDR3 protein: CASSTSGIYNEQFF
V gene: TRBV5-6; J gene: TRBJ2-7; CDR3 protein: CASSFGTGRYEQYF
V gene: TRBV10-3; J gene: TRBJ1-6; CDR3 protein: CAIRFYDRARSSPLHF
V gene: TRBV11-2; J gene: TRBJ2-1; CDR3 protein: CASSLALAGVEQFF
V gene: TRBV20-1; J gene: TRBJ2-1; CDR3 protein: CSATGLAGAQLYNEQFF
V gene: TRBV5-1; J gene: TRBJ2-7; CDR3 protein: CASSQQGPSYEQYF
V gene: TRBV30; J gene: TRBJ2-5; CDR3 protein: CAWRSTGTKETQYF
V gene: TRBV20-1; J gene: TRBJ2-7; CDR3 protein: CSVGLNYEQYF
V gene: TRBV24-1; J gene: TRBJ2-5; CDR3 protein: CATSPRDGPQETQYF
V gene: TRBV27; J gene: TRBJ2-7; CDR3 protein: CASTGQGNYEQYF
V gene: TRBV11-2; J gene: TRBJ1-1; CDR3 protein: CASSSRGTPNTEAFF
V gene: TRBV5-6; J gene: TRBJ1-1; CDR3 protein: CASSLDPMNTEAFF
V gene: TRBV5-1; J gene: TRBJ2-7; CDR3 protein: CASSLERISYEQYF
V gene: TRBV30; J gene: TRBJ2-1; CDR3 protein: CAWSVSYNEQFF
V gene: TRBV5-1; J gene: TRBJ1-6; CDR3 protein: CASSLAESANSPLHF
V gene: TRBV30; J gene: TRBJ1-1; CDR3 protein: CAWGQGAASTEAFF
V gene: TRBV29-1; J gene: TRBJ2-5; CDR3 protein: CSAEQGSRETQYF
V gene: TRBV5-6; J gene: TRBJ2-4; CDR3 protein: CASSLVGGGNIQYF
V gene: TRBV24-1; J gene: TRBJ2-5; CDR3 protein: CATRRWGARETQYF
V gene: TRBV11-3; J gene: TRBJ2-6; CDR3 protein: CASRVKGSGANVLTF
V gene: TRBV24-1; J gene: TRBJ2-3; CDR3 protein: CATSDYRGVGTDTQYF
V gene: TRBV6-1; J gene: TRBJ2-3; CDR3 protein: CASSRLAYSDTQYF
V gene: TRBV11-1; J gene: TRBJ1-1; CDR3 protein: CASSLFSRDKAFF
V gene: TRBV2; J gene: TRBJ1-1; CDR3 protein: CASSADRANTEAFF
V gene: TRBV20-1; J gene: TRBJ2-5; CDR3 protein: CSAPDREETQYF
V gene: TRBV12-3/TRBV12-4; J gene: TRBJ2-3; CDR3 protein: CASSSSLAGYDTQYF
V gene: TRBV3-1; J gene: TRBJ2-1; CDR3 protein: CASTLGTSGNNEQFF
V gene: TRBV28; J gene: TRBJ2-3; CDR3 protein: CASEDSTDTQYF
V gene: TRBV6-5; J gene: TRBJ1-6; CDR3 protein: CASSYSLRKGGRGSPLHF
V gene: TRBV12-3/TRBV12-4; J gene: TRBJ1-1; CDR3 protein: CASSNGDRFSLGTEAFF
V gene: TRBV5-1; J gene: TRBJ2-3; CDR3 protein: CASSRDHGSDTQYF
V gene: TRBV28; J gene: TRBJ1-2; CDR3 protein: CASSEGTEYGYTF
V gene: TRBV11-2; J gene: TRBJ2-2; CDR3 protein: CASSLVLLTGELFF
V gene: TRBV7-9; J gene: TRBJ1-3; CDR3 protein: CASSSPGLGNTIYF
V gene: TRBV7-8; J gene: TRBJ2-1; CDR3 protein: CASSWGEGGAGEQFF
V gene: TRBV29-1; J gene: TRBJ1-4; CDR3 protein: CSVEREKLFF
V gene: TRBV5-1; J gene: TRBJ2-1; CDR3 protein: CASSLVAGRGYNEQFF